A selection of T cell receptor beta chains follows, all from one sample in a study of T cells in localized non-small cell lung cancer. The data were produced by immunoSEQ multiplex PCR, yet TCRdb's version contains in-frame clones alone and is incomplete. The data show about 2,200 clones, under 45% seen once. Sequencing used lung tumor tissue, obtained before any cancer treatment. These receptors came from an older female donor with stage I lung adenocarcinoma. Both conserved end residues are part of each CDR3. D genes are given only for firm matches. Some rows have no size entry. The others give once, few or many, or a class for an expanded clone.

cdr3_nt cdr3_aa j_call clone_size v_call d_call
TGTGCCAGTAGCAGAACAGGGGGTCTTAATACGCAGTATTTT CASSRTGGLNTQYF TRBJ2-3 few TRBV19 TRBD1
TGTGCCAGCAGCCTACGACGGACTAGCGGGTACAATGAGCAGTTCTTC CASSLRRTSGYNEQFF TRBJ2-1 NA TRBV14 TRBD2
TGTGCCAGTAAGAGAAAGGGAAACAGTAGGGTAGATACGCAGTATTTT CASKRKGNSRVDTQYF TRBJ2-3 NA TRBV19 NA
TGTGCCAGCAGCTTTGAGGCCTTTGAAGCTTTCTTT CASSFEAFEAFF TRBJ1-1 NA TRBV25-1 NA
TGTGCCAGCACACTCAGGGAATTCAATTCACCCCTCCACTTT CASTLREFNSPLHF TRBJ1-6 NA TRBV9 NA
TGTGCCAGCAGTTTTGATTGGGAGGGCAAAGAGACCCAGTACTTC CASSFDWEGKETQYF TRBJ2-5 few TRBV28 TRBD2
TGTGCCAGCAGTTACATAGGGGGGGCCCACATTCAGTACTTC CASSYIGGAHIQYF TRBJ2-4 few TRBV6-4 NA
TGTGCCAGCAGACTCACCTACGAGCAGTACTTC CASRLTYEQYF TRBJ2-7 NA TRBV6-7 NA
TGTGCCAGCAGCTTTGCTGGGAGGGCATTCTACGAGCAGTACTTC CASSFAGRAFYEQYF TRBJ2-7 few TRBV12-1 NA
TGTGCCAGCACTCACTCTTATTCACCCCTCCACTTT CASTHSYSPLHF TRBJ1-6 NA TRBV18 NA
TGCGCCAGCAGCCAAGTGTCAGGCTATGGCTACACCTTC CASSQVSGYGYTF TRBJ1-2 few TRBV4-1 NA
TGCAGCGTTGCCCCCGGGACAGGGCGCGACAATGAGCAGTTCTTC CSVAPGTGRDNEQFF TRBJ2-1 NA TRBV29-1 TRBD1
TGTGCCAGCAGTTTAAAAAGCGGGAGCCCCTACAATGAGCAGTTCTTC CASSLKSGSPYNEQFF TRBJ2-1 few TRBV28 TRBD2
TGTGCCAGCAGCGTAGCGGACAGCAATAATTCACCCCTCCACTTT CASSVADSNNSPLHF TRBJ1-6 medium-sized TRBV9 NA
TGTGCCTGGAGCCGGACAGAATCCGAGCAGTACTTC CAWSRTESEQYF TRBJ2-7 NA TRBV30 NA
TGTGCCAGCAGGGACAGGGCAGGGGACACTGAAGCTTTCTTT CASRDRAGDTEAFF TRBJ1-1 medium-sized TRBV9 TRBD1
TGCGCCAGCAGCCAAGATATAGGCAGCAACTATGGCTACACCTTC CASSQDIGSNYGYTF TRBJ1-2 few TRBV4-1 NA
TGTGCCAGCAGCCCGGGACAGGGGGAAGAAAAACTGTTTTTT CASSPGQGEEKLFF TRBJ1-4 NA TRBV11-3 TRBD1
TGTGCCTGGAGTGCCCTGGGGACAGGGGCCTACGAGCAGTACTTC CAWSALGTGAYEQYF TRBJ2-7 few TRBV30 TRBD1
TGTGCCAGCTCACCTAACCAAATCCCAGAGACCCAGTACTTC CASSPNQIPETQYF TRBJ2-5 NA TRBV18 NA
TGTGCCAGCAGCCTCGGACCGACTCCTGCGAACGAGCAGTACTTC CASSLGPTPANEQYF TRBJ2-7 few TRBV11-3 NA
TGTGCCAGCAGCGTACGGGCGGGGATAGGGGAATCGGGCGAGCAGTACTTC CASSVRAGIGESGEQYF TRBJ2-7 NA TRBV9 NA
TGTGCCAGCAGCTTATCGGGAGGGAACACTGAAGCTTTCTTT CASSLSGGNTEAFF TRBJ1-1 NA TRBV7-6 NA
TGTGCCAGCAGCTTAGGGCTAGCGGGAGATGAGCAGTTCTTC CASSLGLAGDEQFF TRBJ2-1 medium-sized TRBV11-3 TRBD2
TGTGCCAGCAGCGCCATTTGGCCCGGGGAGACCCAGTACTTC CASSAIWPGETQYF TRBJ2-5 many TRBV11-1 NA
TGCAGCGTTGGAGTAGCGGGAGGGATCAATGAGCAGTTCTTC CSVGVAGGINEQFF TRBJ2-1 NA TRBV29-1 TRBD2
TGTGCCAGCTCCCCTAGCGCCGGGGAGCTGTTTTTT CASSPSAGELFF TRBJ2-2 NA TRBV18 NA
TGTGCCAGCAGTTACGGGGCCAGCTCCTACGAGCAGTACTTC CASSYGASSYEQYF TRBJ2-7 NA TRBV6-8 NA
TGTGCCAGCAGTCTACAGGGGGAGTTGGGTGGCTACACCTTC CASSLQGELGGYTF TRBJ1-2 NA TRBV25-1 TRBD1
TGTGCCAGTACCCAACAGGTGGGGTATGGCTACACCTTC CASTQQVGYGYTF TRBJ1-2 NA TRBV19 NA
TGTGCCAGCAGCCCCTGGGACAGGGAAGAGACCCAGTACTTC CASSPWDREETQYF TRBJ2-5 medium-sized TRBV9 TRBD1
TGTGCCAGCAGTCCCCTCGAACGGGGGGGCCTAGATACGCAGTATTTT CASSPLERGGLDTQYF TRBJ2-3 NA TRBV28 TRBD2
TGTGCCAGCTCACCGAGTAGCTCCTACGAGCAGTACTTC CASSPSSSYEQYF TRBJ2-7 NA TRBV18 NA
TGTGCCTGGAGCCTACGGGACAGCAAGTATGGCTACACCTTC CAWSLRDSKYGYTF TRBJ1-2 NA TRBV30 TRBD1
TGTGCCAGTAGTATACTGCCAGGGGGGCCTTATACGCAGTATTTT CASSILPGGPYTQYF TRBJ2-3 NA TRBV19 NA
TGTGCCAGCAGTCCCCGTGCATGGCAGCCCCAGCATTTT CASSPRAWQPQHF TRBJ1-5 few TRBV6-8 NA
TGTGCCAGCAGCTTAGGAGCAGGGGTAGGCTTAGGTCAGTACTTC CASSLGAGVGLGQYF TRBJ2-7 medium-sized TRBV11-3 NA
TGTGCCAGTAGTACCCTAAGTCCACACCTTAGCAATCAGCCCCAGCATTTT CASSTLSPHLSNQPQHF TRBJ1-5 NA TRBV19 NA
TGTGCCAGCAGCTTAGTAGGAGGGGCTAGCGGGGTTTACAATGAGCAGTTCTTC CASSLVGGASGVYNEQFF TRBJ2-1 few TRBV11-3 TRBD2
TGCGCCAGCAGCTTGCTTGATTTCGGGACAGACCCCTACAATGAGCAGTTCTTC CASSLLDFGTDPYNEQFF TRBJ2-1 large TRBV5-1 TRBD1
TGTGCCAGTAGGGGTGGCGCCTCTCCTCAGCCCCAGCATTTT CASRGGASPQPQHF TRBJ1-5 medium-sized TRBV9 NA
TGTGCCAGCAGCCCGGGTCGGAGGGAGTTGGAGCTGTTTTTT CASSPGRRELELFF TRBJ2-2 medium-sized TRBV7-6 NA
TGTGCCAGCAGTTCAAGCGGGACCCATACCTACGAGCAGTACTTC CASSSSGTHTYEQYF TRBJ2-7 NA TRBV28 TRBD2
TGTGCCAGCAGCCCCACCGGACAGGGATCTTGGAACGAGCAGTACTTC CASSPTGQGSWNEQYF TRBJ2-7 few TRBV14 TRBD1
TGTGCCAGCAGTTACACGGACAGCGCATTTACGAACTATGGCTACACCTTC CASSYTDSAFTNYGYTF TRBJ1-2 few TRBV6-8 NA
TGTGCCACCAGCGCCCGGACAGGGGAAACAGATACGCAGTATTTT CATSARTGETDTQYF TRBJ2-3 NA TRBV15 TRBD1
TGCGCCAGCAGCCAAGAACAGGGGTTTTTCCCTGAAGCTTTCTTT CASSQEQGFFPEAFF TRBJ1-1 few TRBV4-1 TRBD1
TGTGCCAGCAGGCCGGGGGGCGGACCGTCCTACAATGAGCAGTTCTTC CASRPGGGPSYNEQFF TRBJ2-1 NA TRBV28 NA
TGTGCCAGCAGAACCAGGACTAGCGGGAGCTCCTACGAGCAGTACTTC CASRTRTSGSSYEQYF TRBJ2-7 medium-sized TRBV6-8 TRBD2
TGTGCCAGCACTAAACGGGCTAGAAGCTCCTACGAGCAGTACTTC CASTKRARSSYEQYF TRBJ2-7 few TRBV6-8 NA
TGTGCCAGCAGCATGAAATATAGCAATCAGTCCCAGCATTTT CASSMKYSNQSQHF TRBJ1-5 NA TRBV7-5 NA
TGTGCCAGCAGCGAAGACGGTAACAATGAGCAGTTCTTC CASSEDGNNEQFF TRBJ2-1 large TRBV9 NA
TGTGCCAGTAGTATCACAGGGAGTGGGAAAAAACTGTTTTTT CASSITGSGKKLFF TRBJ1-4 NA TRBV19 NA
TGTGCCAGCAGCCCCGACAGGGAACGCCACGAGCAGTACTTC CASSPDRERHEQYF TRBJ2-7 medium-sized TRBV11-3 TRBD1